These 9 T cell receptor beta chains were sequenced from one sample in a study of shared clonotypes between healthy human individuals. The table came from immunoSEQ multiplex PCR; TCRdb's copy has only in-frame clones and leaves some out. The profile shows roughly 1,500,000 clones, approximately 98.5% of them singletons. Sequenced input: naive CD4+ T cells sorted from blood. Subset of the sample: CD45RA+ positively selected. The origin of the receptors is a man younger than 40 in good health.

For the CDR3, the DNA is TGTGCCAGCAGACCCCCGGGAAGCGATGGCTACACCTTC. Its translation: CASRPPGSDGYTF. V gene TRBV11-2 combines with J gene TRBJ1-2; D not resolved. From germline, CDR1 is SGHAT and CDR2 FQNNGV. CDR3 size: 13 residues. Trimming shortened V by 6 bases and J by 6 bases, and 14 bases separated the two germline ends.

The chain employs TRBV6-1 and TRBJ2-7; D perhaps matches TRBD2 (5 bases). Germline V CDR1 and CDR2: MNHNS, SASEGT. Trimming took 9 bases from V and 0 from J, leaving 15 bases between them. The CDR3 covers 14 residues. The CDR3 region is CASRLSGNSYEQYF. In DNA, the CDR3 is TGTGCCAGTCGCCTCTCCGGGAACTCCTACGAGCAGTACTTC.

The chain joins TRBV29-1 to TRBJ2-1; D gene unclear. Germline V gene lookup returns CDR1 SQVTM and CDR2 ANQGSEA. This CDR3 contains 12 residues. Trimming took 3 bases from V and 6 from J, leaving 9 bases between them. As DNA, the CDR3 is TGCAGCGTTGACTCCGTAGGCAATGAGCAGTTCTTC. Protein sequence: CSVDSVGNEQFF.

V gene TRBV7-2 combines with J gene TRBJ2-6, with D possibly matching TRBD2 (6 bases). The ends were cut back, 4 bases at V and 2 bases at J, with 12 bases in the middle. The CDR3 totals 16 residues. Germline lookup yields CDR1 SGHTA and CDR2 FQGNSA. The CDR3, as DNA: TGTGCCAGCAGCTCAACGGGAGTAGCTGGGGCCAACGTCCTGACTTTC. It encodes CASSSTGVAGANVLTF.

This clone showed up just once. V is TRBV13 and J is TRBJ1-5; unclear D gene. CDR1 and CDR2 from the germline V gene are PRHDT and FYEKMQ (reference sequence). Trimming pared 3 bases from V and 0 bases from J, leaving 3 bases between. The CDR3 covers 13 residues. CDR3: CASSFYSNQPQHF. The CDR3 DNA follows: TGTGCCAGCAGCTTTTATAGCAATCAGCCCCAGCATTTT.

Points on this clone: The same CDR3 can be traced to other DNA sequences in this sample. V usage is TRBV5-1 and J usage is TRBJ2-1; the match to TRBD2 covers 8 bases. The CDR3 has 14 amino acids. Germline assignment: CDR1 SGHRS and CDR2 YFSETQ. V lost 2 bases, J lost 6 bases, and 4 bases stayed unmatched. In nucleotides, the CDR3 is TGCGCCAGCAGCTTAGCGGGAGTAGGCAATGAGCAGTTCTTC. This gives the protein CASSLAGVGNEQFF. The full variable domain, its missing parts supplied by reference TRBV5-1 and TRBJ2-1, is KAGVTQTPRYLIKTRGQQVTLSCSPISGHRSVSWYQQTPGQGLQFLFEYFSETQRNKGNFPGRFSGRQFSNSRSEMNVSTLELGDSALYLCASSLAGVGNEQFFGPGTRLTVL.

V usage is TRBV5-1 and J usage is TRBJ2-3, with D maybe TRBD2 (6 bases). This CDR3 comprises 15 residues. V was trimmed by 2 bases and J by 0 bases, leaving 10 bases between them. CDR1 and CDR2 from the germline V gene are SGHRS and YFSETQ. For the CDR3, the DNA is TGCGCCAGCAGCTTCTCGGGAGTAAGCACAGATACGCAGTATTTT. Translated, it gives CASSFSGVSTDTQYF.

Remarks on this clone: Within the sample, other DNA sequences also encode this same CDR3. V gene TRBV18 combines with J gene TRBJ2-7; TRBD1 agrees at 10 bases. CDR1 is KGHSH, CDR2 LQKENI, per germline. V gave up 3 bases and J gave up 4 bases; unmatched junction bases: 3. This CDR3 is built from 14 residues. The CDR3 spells CASSPRTGGYEQYF. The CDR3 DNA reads TGTGCCAGCTCACCGCGGACAGGGGGGTACGAGCAGTACTTC.

The CDR3 is CASSWGNTEAFF. For the CDR3, the DNA is TGCGCCAGCAGCTGGGGGAACACTGAAGCTTTCTTT. The V and J genes are TRBV5-1 and TRBJ1-1; unclear D gene. Germline values: CDR1 SGHRS, CDR2 YFSETQ. V shed 3 bases and J shed 1 base, with 4 bases lying between them. The CDR3 length is 12 residues. Variable domain in full (rest from reference TRBV5-1 and TRBJ1-1): KAGVTQTPRYLIKTRGQQVTLSCSPISGHRSVSWYQQTPGQGLQFLFEYFSETQRNKGNFPGRFSGRQFSNSRSEMNVSTLELGDSALYLCASSWGNTEAFFGQGTRLTVV.